In this sample, the clone carrying this TCR beta chain turned up a few times. What it binds is not known. These data originate in a study of beta chain features in type 1 diabetes. Points from the study as a whole: There was a moderate but significant shortening of TCRB CDR3s in all four CD4+ subsets of Type 1 diabetes patients.

Trimming at V came to 1 base and at J to 7 bases, leaving 4 bases not matched to a gene. This CDR3 spans 13 amino acids. CDR1 is SGDLS and CDR2 is YYNGEE in the germline V gene. What was sequenced were expressed TCRB transcripts, since all of the isolated RNA had been reverse transcribed. Generated by immunoSEQ multiplex PCR, the TCRdb table keeps only in-frame clones and is missing some. Among some 290,000 clones listed, roughly 13% were seen once. The receptor comes from a man aged 25 to 40 with type 1 diabetes. The specimen was naive CD4+ T cells from blood. The chain couples TRBV9 to TRBJ2-7; 8 bases fit TRBD2. CDR3 residues: CASSVQTSEEQYF. The CDR3 DNA sequence: TGTGCCAGCAGCGTACAGACTAGCGAAGAGCAGTACTTC. Drawing the rest from reference TRBV9 and TRBJ2-7, the complete variable domain is DSGVTQTPKHLITATGQRVTLRCSPRSGDLSVYWYQQSLDQGLQFLIQYYNGEERAKGNILERFSAQQFPDLHSELNLSSLELGDSALYFCASSVQTSEEQYFGPGTRLTVT.